These 27 T cell receptor beta chains came from one sample sequenced in a study of beta chain features in type 1 diabetes. Study observations and caveats: Across all four CD4+ subsets, people with type 1 diabetes showed modestly shorter TCRB CDR3s.

As every portion of the isolated RNA was reverse transcribed, the sequencing read expressed TCRB transcripts. TCRdb keeps only in-frame clones here, not all; method: immunoSEQ multiplex PCR. The sample shows about 70,000 clones, just under 50% of them seen only once. Their antigens are not known. The sample consisted of central memory CD4+ T cells from blood. The receptors shown here come from a man aged 25-40 years with type 1 diabetes.

The rearrangement uses TRBV2 and TRBJ2-7; D is perhaps TRBD1 (6 bases). Trimming pared 6 bases from V and 4 bases from J, leaving 16 bases between. The germline V gene has CDR1 SNHLY and CDR2 FYNNEI. This CDR3 has 14 amino acids. The CDR3 DNA reads as TGTGCCAGCAGACCCCGGGACACGGTATACGAGCAGTACTTC. Translated, it gives CASRPRDTVYEQYF.

The rearrangement uses TRBV7-2 and TRBJ1-1; 7 bases map to TRBD1. The CDR3 is 14 amino acids. The J segment lost 6 bases and the V segment lost 3 bases, leaving 7 bases of the junction unmatched. Germline CDR1 reads SGHTA; CDR2 reads FQGNSA. Written as DNA, the CDR3 is TGTGCCAGCAGCTTTAGAGGGGGCAATGCTGAAGCTTTCTTT. Translated, it gives CASSFRGGNAEAFF.

The chain recombines TRBV20-1 with TRBJ2-1; D is perhaps TRBD2 (5 bases). Trimming shortened V by 5 bases and J by 4 bases, and 6 bases separated the two germline ends. The CDR3 runs to 11 residues. Per germline, CDR1 DFQATT and CDR2 SNEGSKA (reference sequence). This CDR3 is CSAVAYNEQFF. CDR3 in DNA: TGCAGTGCTGTAGCGTACAATGAGCAGTTCTTC.

The rearrangement joins TRBV30 to TRBJ1-2; TRBD1 agrees at 8 bases. CDR1 is GTSNPN, CDR2 SVGIG, per germline (reference sequence). The CDR3 length is 14 residues. Trimming removed 2 bases from V and 6 bases from J; junction bases left unmatched: 8. This CDR3 reads CAWSTAGGRDGYTF. The CDR3 DNA reads as TGTGCCTGGAGTACGGCAGGGGGCAGGGATGGCTACACCTTC.

The chain employs TRBV30 and TRBJ2-3; perhaps TRBD1 as D (5 bases). Trimming removed 2 bases at V and 0 bases at J, with 12 bases between. The germline gives CDR1 GTSNPN, CDR2 SVGIG (reference sequence). The CDR3 has 15 residues. The CDR3 is CAWSKLQASTDTQYF. The CDR3 nucleotides are TGTGCCTGGAGTAAGTTACAGGCTAGCACAGATACGCAGTATTTT.

The CDR3, as DNA: TGCAGCGTTGAATCGGGGGTTAGGGGTAATGAGCAGTTCTTC. Its protein product is CSVESGVRGNEQFF. The chain links TRBV29-1 to TRBJ2-1, with a weak D call TRBD2 (6 bases). V was cut by 2 bases and J by 7 bases, with 15 bases left in between. Germline assignment: CDR1 SQVTM and CDR2 ANQGSEA. The CDR3 is made up of 14 amino acids.

This clone has only a few counts. For the CDR3, the DNA is TGCGCCAGTAGCAGAGTCGAGGGTGAGCAGTTCTTC. This gives the protein CASSRVEGEQFF. The chain employs TRBV5-1 and TRBJ2-1; D perhaps matches TRBD2 (5 bases). With 8 bases removed from V and 9 bases from J, the gap between germline ends came to 15 bases. Germline CDR1 reads SGHRS; CDR2 reads YFSETQ. This CDR3 contains 12 residues. Full variable domain (outside the CDR3, taken from reference TRBV5-1 and TRBJ2-1): KAGVTQTPRYLIKTRGQQVTLSCSPISGHRSVSWYQQTPGQGLQFLFEYFSETQRNKGNFPGRFSGRQFSNSRSEMNVSTLELGDSALYLCASSRVEGEQFFGPGTRLTVL.

The CDR3 bases are TGTGCCAGCTCCGGGACTCTATACAATGAGCAGTTCTTC. It translates to CASSGTLYNEQFF. The chain couples TRBV18 to TRBJ2-1; a possible D gene is TRBD2 (6 bases). The V end lost 6 bases, the J end lost 4 bases, and 10 bases lay between the germline ends. CDR3 length: 13 residues. Per the germline V gene, CDR1 is KGHSH and CDR2 is LQKENI.

The chain links TRBV28 to TRBJ2-2, with D possibly being TRBD1 (5 bases). The germline gives CDR1 MDHEN, CDR2 SYDVKM. This CDR3 comprises 14 residues. V was pared by 5 bases and J by 2 bases, with 9 bases between. The CDR3 loop is CASSGDSNTGELFF. For the CDR3, the DNA is TGTGCCAGCAGTGGTGACAGCAACACCGGGGAGCTGTTTTTT.

The CDR3 reads CASSSLKGTPPYEQYF. The CDR3 nucleotides are TGTGCCAGCAGCTCCCTCAAAGGGACTCCACCCTACGAGCAGTACTTC. The rearrangement links TRBV11-2 to TRBJ2-7, with D maybe TRBD2 (6 bases). The CDR3 sequence is 16 residues long. Germline V gene lookup returns CDR1 SGHAT and CDR2 FQNNGV. V dropped 4 bases and J dropped 2 bases, with 18 bases sitting between them.

The J gene is TRBJ2-5, the V gene TRBV18; D might be TRBD1 (5 bases). Per the germline V gene, CDR1 is KGHSH and CDR2 is LQKENI. The CDR3 extends over 15 amino acids. Trimming stripped 0 bases from V and 4 bases from J, with 12 bases between. For the CDR3, the DNA is TGTGCCAGCTCACCACCGAGTCAGGGTGGAGAGACCCAGTACTTC. Protein sequence: CASSPPSQGGETQYF.

This chain connects TRBV18 to TRBJ2-1; TRBD2 matches 9 bases. V gave up 4 bases and J gave up 7 bases; unmatched junction bases: 8. The germline gives CDR1 KGHSH, CDR2 LQKENI. The CDR3 has 15 amino acids. The CDR3 sequence is CASSQRLAEFNEQFF. Here the CDR3 DNA reads TGTGCCAGCTCACAAAGACTAGCGGAGTTTAATGAGCAGTTCTTC.

The chain carries TRBV4-1 and TRBJ1-4; D call uncertain. This CDR3 spans 15 amino acids. The V gene lost 3 bases and the J gene lost 3 bases, with 11 bases spanning the gap. Per the germline V gene, CDR1 is MGHRA and CDR2 is YSYEKL. The CDR3 spells CASSQPREANEKLFF. The CDR3 nucleotides read TGCGCCAGCAGCCAGCCCCGGGAAGCTAATGAAAAACTGTTTTTT.

This clone was observed a few times. The junction departs from germline at one end; a sequencing error may be responsible. This chain joins TRBV7-7 and TRBJ2-7; 7 bases map to TRBD1. The CDR3 consists of 14 residues. Germline assignment: CDR1 SSHAT and CDR2 FNYEAQ (reference sequence). The CDR3 region has the DNA TGTGCTAGCAGCGCGACAGGGAGCTCCTACGAGCAGTACTTC. This gives the protein CASSATGSSYEQYF.

This clone showed up just a few times. The chain couples TRBV5-1 to TRBJ2-5; D not certain. CDR1 is SGHRS and CDR2 is YFSETQ in the germline V gene. CDR3 length: 11 amino acids. Trimming pared 2 bases from V and 7 bases from J, leaving 6 bases between. This chain's CDR3 is CASSFSGTQYF. As DNA, the CDR3 is TGCGCCAGCAGCTTCTCGGGGACCCAGTACTTC.

V is TRBV5-1 and J is TRBJ1-6; a possible D gene is TRBD1 (5 bases). Trimming pared 0 bases from V and 10 bases from J, leaving 14 bases between. From germline, CDR1 is SGHRS and CDR2 YFSETQ. There are 15 residues in the CDR3. In nucleotides, the CDR3 is TGCGCCAGCAGCTTGGGGGCCCAAAACAGGTCACCCCTCCACTTT. Its protein product is CASSLGAQNRSPLHF.

The genes are TRBV21-1 and TRBJ2-2; TRBD1 is the table's D call and was not checked against the DNA. TRBV21-1 is a pseudogene segment. This CDR3 spans 17 amino acids. In nucleotides, the CDR3 is TGTGCCAGCAGCAAAGGGGACAGGGGGCCGAACACCGGGGAGCTGTTTTTT. It yields the protein CASSKGDRGPNTGELFF.

This clone was detected only once. The gene calls are TRBV9 and TRBJ1-4, with unresolved D. Germline V gives CDR1 SGDLS, CDR2 YYNGEE. Trimming stripped 2 bases from V and 7 bases from J, with 15 bases between. CDR3 size: 15 residues. CDR3 sequence (DNA): TGTGCCAGCAGCGTTAGCGGAGGCCCGAGTGAAAAACTGTTTTTT. This sequence encodes CASSVSGGPSEKLFF.

This chain connects TRBV7-9 to TRBJ2-3, with TRBD2 matching 9 bases. Germline trimming cut 5 bases from V and 8 bases from J; bases unmatched to any gene: 11. The germline V gene has CDR1 SEHNR and CDR2 FQNEAQ (reference sequence). The CDR3 consists of 15 residues. The CDR3 sequence: CASSPSGTSYSTQYF. CDR3 nucleotide sequence: TGTGCCAGCAGCCCAAGTGGGACTAGCTACAGTACGCAGTATTTT.

This chain uses TRBV11-3 with TRBJ1-6; 8 bases align to TRBD1. V lost 5 bases, J lost 8 bases, and 14 bases stayed unmatched. Germline V gives CDR1 SGHNT, CDR2 YENEEA. The length of the CDR3 is 17 residues. The CDR3 reads CASSPPRDRRPYSPLHF. The CDR3 coding sequence is TGTGCCAGCAGCCCCCCCCGGGACAGGAGACCGTATTCACCCCTCCACTTT.

The chain recombines TRBV18 with TRBJ1-2; maybe TRBD1 (5 bases). Germline values: CDR1 KGHSH, CDR2 LQKENI. This CDR3 has 18 amino acids. Trimming took 3 bases from V and 2 from J, leaving 22 bases between them. The DNA for the CDR3 is TGTGCCAGCTCACCTTTATCCCCTCGGGGGGATGACAACTATGGCTACACCTTC. Amino acids: CASSPLSPRGDDNYGYTF. Complete variable domain (other parts from reference TRBV18 and TRBJ1-2): NAGVMQNPRHLVRRRGQEARLRCSPMKGHSHVYWYRQLPEEGLKFMVYLQKENIIDESGMPKERFSAEFPKEGPSILRIQQVVRGDSAAYFCASSPLSPRGDDNYGYTFGSGTRLTVV.

This clone was found a few times. This sequence joins TRBV11-2 and TRBJ2-1; the match to TRBD2 covers 8 bases. V dropped 1 base and J dropped 6; count of bases not matched to a gene: 11. The CDR3 spans 17 residues. The germline gives CDR1 SGHAT, CDR2 FQNNGV. The CDR3 spells CASSLAGGLWSANEQFF. The CDR3 DNA is TGTGCCAGCAGCTTAGCGGGGGGGCTATGGTCTGCCAATGAGCAGTTCTTC.

This sequence joins TRBV19 and TRBJ2-1; TRBD1 matches at 7 bases. Unmatched junction bases numbered 3, after V lost 3 bases and J lost 7 bases. CDR1 is LNHDA, CDR2 SQIVND, per germline (reference sequence). The CDR3 extends over 13 amino acids. The chain's CDR3 is CASSIRQGNEQFF. The DNA for the CDR3 is TGTGCCAGTAGTATCCGACAGGGAAATGAGCAGTTCTTC.

This chain links TRBV30 with TRBJ1-4; D remains ambiguous. V dropped 0 bases and J dropped 8 bases, with 13 bases sitting between them. The CDR3 covers 14 residues. Germline V gives CDR1 GTSNPN, CDR2 SVGIG (reference sequence). CDR3 region: CAWSVAGLYEKLFF. CDR3 sequence (DNA): TGTGCCTGGAGTGTAGCTGGACTATACGAAAAACTGTTTTTT.

This clone has a handful of counts. The V gene is TRBV29-1, the J gene TRBJ2-7; 12 nucleotides align to TRBD2. CDR1 SQVTM and CDR2 ANQGSEA come from the germline V gene. The CDR3 is 14 residues long. V shed 4 bases and J 5 bases; nucleotides not matched to a gene: 6. The CDR3 DNA follows: TGCAGCGTTGTAATCCGGACTAGCGGGAACGAGCAGTACTTC. Protein sequence: CSVVIRTSGNEQYF.

J is TRBJ1-2 and V is TRBV4-3, with D unclear. The CDR3 sequence is 14 residues long. CDR1 and CDR2 (germline): LGHNA, YSLEER. V lost 1 base, J lost 2 bases, and 8 bases lay in between. CDR3 protein: CASSQARRNYGYTF. The DNA of the CDR3 is TGCGCCAGCAGCCAAGCGAGGAGGAACTATGGCTACACCTTC.

The table lists this clone with a few counts. The rearrangement joins TRBV19 to TRBJ2-2, with D perhaps matching TRBD2 (5 bases). The germline V gene encodes CDR1 LNHDA and CDR2 SQIVND (reference sequence). V shed 3 bases and J shed 7 bases, with 12 bases lying between them. The CDR3 contains 14 residues. The CDR3 sequence: CASSINLANGELFF. The CDR3 nucleotides read TGTGCCAGTAGTATTAACCTAGCAAACGGGGAGCTGTTTTTT.